This record looks at one T cell receptor (beta chain) sequence and its context. Its antigen is not identified. The germline V gene has CDR1 MNHEY and CDR2 SMNVEV (reference sequence). V was cut by 3 bases and J by 7 bases, with 13 bases left in between. There are 15 residues in the CDR3. This sample was taken from a study of cytomegalovirus exposure and HLA in healthy donors. Study results and caveats: Among TCR beta chains, those listed as cytomegalovirus-associated numbered around 160.

This PCR relied on a set of 60 Vbeta primers and 13 Jbeta primers. Measured with immunoSEQ multiplex PCR; TCRdb has only the in-frame clones, and not every one. There are about 190,000 clones in the sample; around three quarters occur only once, and 1.6% lies in the top ten. Sequencing was performed on PBMCs. The chain is built from TRBV27 and TRBJ1-6; no reliable D call. The receptor comes from a young woman in good health and CMV-seronegative. The CDR3 spells CASSFLVAQNSPLHF. CDR3 nucleotides: TGTGCCAGCAGTTTTCTCGTCGCGCAAAATTCACCCCTCCACTTT.